These 32 T cell receptor beta chains were all obtained from the same sample, sequenced in a study of T cells in Graves' hyperthyroidism and ophthalmopathy. TCR beta CDR3 regions were amplified from RNA transcripts. Using the HTBI primer set, a first-round RT-PCR was run on the TCR CDR3. TCRdb analysed the multiplex PCR reads with MiXCR anew, one entry per CDR3 protein. The table shows about 570,000 distinct CDR3 sequences, with just over 45% occurring only once. Source material: peripheral blood or thyroid tissue (not recorded which). Every receptor here comes from an adult woman with Graves' disease, either hyperthyroidism or ophthalmopathy (not recorded which).

The CDR3: CASNQGYTF. The CDR3 DNA sequence: TGTGCCAGTAACCAGGGCTACACCTTC. The chain carries TRBV2 and TRBJ1-2; no reliable D call. Looked up from germline, CDR1 is SNHLY and CDR2 is FYNNEI. The CDR3 contains 9 residues. Trimming took off 9 bases at V and 8 bases at J, with 7 bases between the two ends.

This clonotype was picked up one time. The V call is TRBV10-2, the J call TRBJ1-1; possibly TRBD1 for D (6 bases). The ends were cut back, 4 bases at V and 7 bases at J, with 13 bases in the middle. This CDR3 has 13 amino acids. From germline, CDR1 is WSHSY and CDR2 SAAADI. The CDR3 DNA reads TGCGCCAGCAGTGTGCAGGGGAGTTTTGAAGCTTTCTTT. As protein: CASSVQGSFEAFF.

This clonotype showed up just a few times. The V gene is TRBV28, the J gene TRBJ1-5; possibly TRBD1 for D (5 bases). Trimming took 4 bases from V and 1 from J, leaving 14 bases between them. Looked up from germline, CDR1 is MDHEN and CDR2 is SYDVKM. The CDR3 spans 16 residues. The chain's CDR3 is CASSSVDIYSNQPQHF. In DNA form, the CDR3 reads TGTGCCAGCAGTTCCGTGGACATTTACAGCAATCAGCCCCAGCATTTT. The complete variable domain, with remaining parts taken from reference TRBV28 and TRBJ1-5, reads DVKVTQSSRYLVKRTGEKVFLECVQDMDHENMFWYRQDPGLGLRLIYFSYDVKMKEKGDIPEGYSVSREKKERFSLILESASTNQTSMYLCASSSVDIYSNQPQHFGDGTRLSIL.

This clonotype was seen repeatedly, ten times or more. The chain joins TRBV19 to TRBJ1-2; D ambiguous. CDR3 length: 16 amino acids. Germline assignment: CDR1 LNHDA and CDR2 SQIVND (reference sequence). Between the trimmed V and J ends, which lost 10 bases and 4 bases, there was a span of 25 bases. The CDR3, as DNA: TGTGCCACCCCCAAGGATACGATATACCAAACCTATGGCTACACCTTC. Translating it yields CATPKDTIYQTYGYTF.

This clonotype was counted only a few times. This chain connects TRBV15 to TRBJ1-2, with D possibly matching TRBD1 (6 bases). Trimming shortened V by 1 base and J by 2 bases, and 11 bases separated the two germline ends. The CDR3 is 15 amino acids. CDR1 is LNHNV, CDR2 YYDKDF, per germline (reference sequence). CDR3 coding DNA: TGTGCCACCAGCAGAGGAGCAGGGGACAACTATGGCTACACCTTC. Translated: CATSRGAGDNYGYTF.

V and J are TRBV12-3 or TRBV12-4 and TRBJ1-2; 8 bases match TRBD1. V dropped 5 bases and J dropped 8; count of bases not matched to a gene: 10. The CDR3 covers 14 residues. The CDR3 DNA reads as TGTGCCAGCAGTCTTGGACAGGGCGTTGAAGGCTACACCTTC. This sequence encodes CASSLGQGVEGYTF.

The table lists this clonotype with many counts. Mismatch with germline at one junction end may stem from a read error. The V call is TRBV5-1, the J call TRBJ2-5, with 7 bases aligning to TRBD1. CDR3 length: 13 amino acids. Germline V gene sequence: CDR1 SGHRS, CDR2 YFSETQ. This chain's CDR3 is CASRLDRFETQYF. Here the CDR3 DNA reads TGCGCCAGCAGGTTGGACAGGTTCGAGACCCAGTACTTC.

The chain is built from TRBV9 and TRBJ2-7; 11 positions match TRBD1. V shed 10 bases, J shed 4 bases, and the junction held 10 bases outside the gene matches. There are 14 residues in the CDR3. From germline, CDR1 is SGDLS and CDR2 YYNGEE. DNA of the CDR3: TGTGCCTGGGGAAAGGGACAGGGGGGGTACGAGCAGTACTTC. It specifies CAWGKGQGGYEQYF.

At least ten counts were recorded for this clonotype. The chain carries TRBV10-2 and TRBJ2-7; 12 nucleotides align to TRBD2. V lost 4 bases to trimming and J lost 2 bases; unmatched junction nucleotides: 9. Germline loops: CDR1 WSHSY, CDR2 SAAADI. The CDR3 spans 17 residues. The CDR3 loop is CASSGPTSGRRTYEQYF. In DNA, the CDR3 is TGCGCCAGCAGTGGCCCGACTAGCGGGAGAAGAACCTACGAGCAGTACTTC.

The chain joins TRBV2 to TRBJ1-6; no clear D gene. The V gene lost 8 bases and the J gene lost 9 bases, with 29 bases spanning the gap. The CDR3 sequence is 18 residues long. CDR1 is SNHLY and CDR2 is FYNNEI in the germline V gene. The CDR3 region is CASVDDGNTGARFSPLHF. DNA for the CDR3: TGTGCCAGCGTGGACGACGGAAACACTGGAGCGAGATTTTCACCCCTCCACTTT.

This clonotype was found many times. This chain joins TRBV5-1 and TRBJ1-1; the match to TRBD1 covers 8 bases. The CDR3 is 15 amino acids. The J segment lost 0 bases and the V segment lost 4 bases, leaving 5 bases of the junction unmatched. The germline V gene encodes CDR1 SGHRS and CDR2 YFSETQ. CDR3 loop: CASSTRQGMNTEAFF. The CDR3 DNA reads as TGCGCCAGCAGCACCCGACAGGGGATGAACACTGAAGCTTTCTTT.

This clonotype has at least ten counts. The V gene is TRBV14, the J gene TRBJ2-5, with D possibly matching TRBD1 (5 bases). The germline V gene has CDR1 SGHDN and CDR2 FVKESK. V gave up 0 bases and J gave up 5 bases, with 13 bases separating them. The CDR3 is made up of 15 amino acids. Written as DNA, the CDR3 is TGTGCCAGCAGCCAAGATAGGCGCAGGGCGGAGACCCAGTACTTC. Residues: CASSQDRRRAETQYF. Drawing the rest from reference TRBV14 and TRBJ2-5, the complete variable domain is EAGVTQFPSHSVIEKGQTVTLRCDPISGHDNLYWYRRVMGKEIKFLLHFVKESKQDESGMPNNRFLAERTGGTYSTLKVQPAELEDSGVYFCASSQDRRRAETQYFGPGTRLLVL.

As for this clonotype: The DNA is left out, because the CDR3 cannot be placed on it with certainty; the CDR3 is given as TCRdb lists it. This sequence joins TRBV25-1 and TRBJ2-5; the DNA was not used to check the table's D call, TRBD2. Germline loops: CDR1 MGHDK, CDR2 SYGVNS. Termini included, the CDR3 measures 18 amino acids. The chain's CDR3 is CACSARGLAGGRQETQYF.

The rearrangement joins TRBV7-8 to TRBJ2-7; no reliable D call. With 6 bases removed from V and 6 bases from J, the gap between germline ends came to 6 bases. The CDR3 length is 10 residues. In germline, CDR1 is SGHVS, CDR2 FQNEAQ. CDR3 nucleotide sequence: TGTGCCAGCAGTCAGCCCGAGCAGTACTTC. Protein product: CASSQPEQYF.

For this clonotype: Its ends do not fully match the called genes, so a read error is possible. The chain carries TRBV7-2 and TRBJ2-5, with a possible D match to TRBD2 (5 bases). The germline gives CDR1 SGHTA, CDR2 FQGNSA. This CDR3 is built from 15 residues. Written as DNA, the CDR3 is TGCGCCAGCAGCCAGCGGACTCCTGTGCAAGAGACTCAGTACTTC. Amino acid sequence: CASSQRTPVQETQYF.

This clonotype has at least ten counts. The chain employs TRBV20-1 and TRBJ1-5, with no clear D. With 0 bases removed from V and 1 base from J, the gap between germline ends came to 4 bases. This CDR3 comprises 13 residues. CDR1 is DFQATT and CDR2 is SNEGSKA in the germline V gene (reference sequence). The CDR3 is CSARETSNQPQHF. Here the CDR3 DNA reads TGCAGTGCTAGAGAGACAAGCAATCAGCCCCAGCATTTT.

This clonotype has a count of ten or more. The gene calls are TRBV6-1 and TRBJ2-5; D remains unclear. The CDR3 consists of 15 residues. Trimming shortened V by 8 bases and J by 8 bases, and 24 bases separated the two germline ends. Germline CDR1 and CDR2: MNHNS and SASEGT. CDR3 DNA sequence: TGTGCCAGCCGTCCAGGTCATTTTGATAAGAGAACCCAGTACTTC. Encoded protein: CASRPGHFDKRTQYF.

This clonotype was found many times. V gene TRBV7-9 combines with J gene TRBJ1-3; no definite D call. Trimming stripped 5 bases from V and 0 bases from J, with 11 bases between. CDR1 and CDR2 (germline): SEHNR, FQNEAQ (reference sequence). The CDR3 is made up of 15 amino acids. In DNA, the CDR3 is TGTGCCAGCAGCCAGGTCGGGTACTCTGGAAACACCATATATTTT. Translating it yields CASSQVGYSGNTIYF.

V gene TRBV5-1 combines with J gene TRBJ1-2; no firm D call. Germline lookup yields CDR1 SGHRS and CDR2 YFSETQ. The CDR3 runs 15 residues. V gave up 4 bases and J gave up 6 bases, with 19 bases separating them. CDR3 nucleotide sequence: TGCGCCAGCAGCCTACGACCGGGTAATGTTGATGGCTACACCTTC. Translated: CASSLRPGNVDGYTF. Using reference TRBV5-1 and TRBJ1-2 for the parts outside the CDR3, the full variable domain is KAGVTQTPRYLIKTRGQQVTLSCSPISGHRSVSWYQQTPGQGLQFLFEYFSETQRNKGNFPGRFSGRQFSNSRSEMNVSTLELGDSALYLCASSLRPGNVDGYTFGSGTRLTVV.

This clonotype appeared many times. The rearrangement uses TRBV7-2 and TRBJ2-5; D may be TRBD2 (6 bases). This CDR3 is built from 15 residues. Germline V gene data show CDR1 as SGHTA and CDR2 as FQGNSA. With 5 bases removed from V and 0 bases from J, the gap between germline ends came to 13 bases. CDR3 sequence reads: CASSLYRGYQETQYF. The CDR3, as DNA: TGTGCCAGCAGCCTATATCGGGGGTACCAAGAGACCCAGTACTTC. The full variable domain, completed using reference TRBV7-2 and TRBJ2-5, is GAGVSQSPSNKVTEKGKDVELRCDPISGHTALYWYRQSLGQGLEFLIYFQGNSAPDKSGLPSDRFSAERTGGSVSTLTIQRTQQEDSAVYLCASSLYRGYQETQYFGPGTRLLVL.

This clonotype came up a few times. The chain combines TRBV10-3 with TRBJ1-2, with 9 bases identical to TRBD1. Trimming at V came to 6 bases and at J to 6 bases, leaving 11 bases not matched to a gene. Germline assignment: CDR1 ENHRY and CDR2 SYGVKD. The CDR3 extends over 15 amino acids. CDR3 DNA: TGTGCCATCAGCACGGGACAGGGAAACCTCCATGGCTACACCTTC. Translation gives CAISTGQGNLHGYTF.

This clonotype was counted many times. This chain links TRBV5-1 with TRBJ1-5; 9 bases match TRBD1. The trim removed 4 bases at V and 6 bases at J, leaving 8 bases unmatched. Germline-derived CDR1 and CDR2 are SGHRS and YFSETQ. The CDR3 runs 15 residues. This CDR3 reads CASSPTGGLFQPQHF. For the CDR3, the DNA is TGCGCCAGCAGCCCGACAGGGGGTTTATTTCAGCCCCAGCATTTT.

The chain uses TRBV28 and TRBJ2-5; 10 bases align to TRBD1. The ends lost 6 bases at V and 3 bases at J; junction bases unmatched: 4. Germline loops: CDR1 MDHEN, CDR2 SYDVKM. The CDR3 loop spans 14 amino acids. The CDR3 coding sequence is TGTGCCAGCAGGCCCGGGACAGGGGAAGAGACCCAGTACTTC. Protein product: CASRPGTGEETQYF.

The chain couples TRBV5-5 to TRBJ2-2, with D hard to call. V was trimmed by 7 bases and J by 8 bases, leaving 27 bases between them. Looked up from germline, CDR1 is SGHKS and CDR2 is YYEKEE (reference sequence). CDR3 size: 17 residues. The CDR3 sequence: CASSGTGLSEKGGELFF. The DNA for the CDR3 is TGTGCCAGCTCCGGTACGGGCCTCTCCGAAAAAGGGGGGGAGCTGTTTTTT.

The chain combines TRBV20-1 with TRBJ1-6; a possible D gene is TRBD1 (6 bases). The CDR3 sequence is 13 residues long. The germline V and J ends were trimmed by 6 bases and 7 bases, with 13 bases remaining between them. Germline CDR1 is DFQATT and CDR2 is SNEGSKA (reference sequence). Written as DNA, the CDR3 is TGCAGTGCAAATCCGGGGGCAAATTCACCCCTCCACTTT. The encoded protein is CSANPGANSPLHF.

This clonotype was counted once. J is TRBJ2-5 and V is TRBV13, with 11 bases matching TRBD2. Germline V gene sequence: CDR1 PRHDT, CDR2 FYEKMQ (reference sequence). V dropped 3 bases and J dropped 4; count of bases not matched to a gene: 7. This CDR3 has 16 amino acids. The CDR3 protein is CASSFKAGLAAETQYF. The CDR3 DNA reads TGTGCCAGCAGCTTTAAGGCGGGACTAGCGGCAGAGACCCAGTACTTC.

This clonotype has at least ten counts. The rearrangement links TRBV2 to TRBJ2-7; D not certain. Germline loops: CDR1 SNHLY, CDR2 FYNNEI. The CDR3 sequence is 10 residues long. V was pared by 4 bases and J by 5 bases, with 3 bases between. The CDR3 DNA reads as TGTGCCAGCAGTGTAAACGAGCAGTACTTC. It codes for CASSVNEQYF.

The genes are TRBV7-2 and TRBJ2-7; D is possibly TRBD1 (6 bases). The germline V gene encodes CDR1 SGHTA and CDR2 FQGNSA. Trimming shortened V by 2 bases and J by 2 bases, and 13 bases separated the two germline ends. The CDR3 contains 15 residues. The CDR3 coding sequence is TGTGCCAGCAGCTTACCAGGGGCGACTACCTACGAGCAGTACTTC. This sequence encodes CASSLPGATTYEQYF.

The genes are TRBV5-4 and TRBJ1-1, with D tentatively TRBD1 (6 bases). The CDR3 extends over 15 amino acids. Germline CDR1 is SGHNT and CDR2 is YYREEE (reference sequence). Trimming removed 2 bases from V and 1 base from J, with 12 bases in between. CDR3 sequence (DNA): TGTGCCAGCAGCTTTACAGGGTCCACGAACACTGAAGCTTTCTTT. It codes for CASSFTGSTNTEAFF.

This clonotype was recorded at least ten times. The chain couples TRBV20-1 to TRBJ2-7; TRBD2 matches at 9 bases. Germline V gives CDR1 DFQATT, CDR2 SNEGSKA (reference sequence). Trimming cost V 6 bases and J 2 bases; bases outside gene matches: 8. The CDR3 covers 14 residues. The DNA of the CDR3 is TGCAGTGCGCCCTTAGCGGGAGTGGCCTACGAGCAGTACTTC. It translates to CSAPLAGVAYEQYF.

Turning to this clonotype: In this CDR3 the conserved last residue, phenylalanine or tryptophan, is missing, so a read error is likely. No DNA is shown, since the ends of the CDR3 on it are uncertain; the CDR3 is the one TCRdb lists. The CDR3 is CASRTHTGLSGNTI. V gene TRBV2 combines with J gene TRBJ1-2. The CDR3 is 14 residues long, counting both termini. Germline V CDR1 and CDR2: SNHLY, FYNNEI.

The sample holds many counts of this clonotype. The chain joins TRBV19 to TRBJ1-2, with D tentatively TRBD1 (5 bases). Trimming cost V 3 bases and J 4 bases, with 9 bases left between them. Germline values: CDR1 LNHDA, CDR2 SQIVND (reference sequence). The CDR3 contains 13 residues. CDR3 residues: CASSISGSYGYTF. DNA for the CDR3: TGTGCCAGTAGTATTTCAGGGAGCTATGGCTACACCTTC.